A selection of T cell receptor beta chains follows, all from one sample in a study of identical twins. MiXCR, applied by TCRdb to the 5' RACE reads, yields one record per CDR3 protein. The sample includes around 250,000 distinct CDR3 sequences, 10% to 15% of them seen just once. These sequences were also reported in another study, on yellow fever vaccine responses in identical twins.

The source material was memory (CD45RO+) T cells sorted from blood. These receptor sequences come from a young woman in good health. Both conserved end residues are part of each CDR3. The order of the fields is CDR3 protein, V gene.

cdr3_aa: CASSGVAGGSEQYF
v_call: TRBV2

cdr3_aa: CASRVGGNPLAEQYF
v_call: TRBV12-3/TRBV12-4

cdr3_aa: CATSEMKNTGELFF
v_call: TRBV24-1

cdr3_aa: CASSFLGQGGTEAFF
v_call: TRBV5-1

cdr3_aa: CASRRLAGGQVDIQYF
v_call: TRBV6-1

cdr3_aa: CASSLAKTGGRNIQYF
v_call: TRBV5-8

cdr3_aa: CASSPRDSNSPLHF
v_call: TRBV6-1

cdr3_aa: CSALWSSHNSPLHF
v_call: TRBV20-1

cdr3_aa: CASSSLAGGTDEQFF
v_call: TRBV5-1

cdr3_aa: CSAREPSGLQETQYF
v_call: TRBV20-1

cdr3_aa: CASRASGSTDTQYF
v_call: TRBV5-4

cdr3_aa: CASSPRQGHQETQYF
v_call: TRBV28

cdr3_aa: CASSQEGLVDTEAFF
v_call: TRBV3-1

cdr3_aa: CASIMRTEAFF
v_call: TRBV12-3/TRBV12-4

cdr3_aa: CSVSPGTGTTDTQYF
v_call: TRBV29-1

cdr3_aa: CASSLAGTGQETQYF
v_call: TRBV5-1

cdr3_aa: CASNQEAGGNYEQYF
v_call: TRBV5-1

cdr3_aa: CASSPGLGPSTDTQYF
v_call: TRBV12-3/TRBV12-4

cdr3_aa: CASSQHYNEQFF
v_call: TRBV3-1

cdr3_aa: CALCPGTEKGRLTDTQYF
v_call: TRBV2

cdr3_aa: CASSFTRNTEAFF
v_call: TRBV12-3/TRBV12-4

cdr3_aa: CASSAGQGHEKLFF
v_call: TRBV7-9

cdr3_aa: CASSVTFAVNEQFF
v_call: TRBV6-4

cdr3_aa: CASSVLKSSYNEQFF
v_call: TRBV9

cdr3_aa: CASSLGPLKDTQYF
v_call: TRBV5-6

cdr3_aa: CASRERTIEQYF
v_call: TRBV2

cdr3_aa: CSAIGLGRDQPQHF
v_call: TRBV20-1

cdr3_aa: CAWSTRGGPTDTQYF
v_call: TRBV30

cdr3_aa: CSAPAPVGTEAFF
v_call: TRBV20-1

cdr3_aa: CASSLKSGELFF
v_call: TRBV27